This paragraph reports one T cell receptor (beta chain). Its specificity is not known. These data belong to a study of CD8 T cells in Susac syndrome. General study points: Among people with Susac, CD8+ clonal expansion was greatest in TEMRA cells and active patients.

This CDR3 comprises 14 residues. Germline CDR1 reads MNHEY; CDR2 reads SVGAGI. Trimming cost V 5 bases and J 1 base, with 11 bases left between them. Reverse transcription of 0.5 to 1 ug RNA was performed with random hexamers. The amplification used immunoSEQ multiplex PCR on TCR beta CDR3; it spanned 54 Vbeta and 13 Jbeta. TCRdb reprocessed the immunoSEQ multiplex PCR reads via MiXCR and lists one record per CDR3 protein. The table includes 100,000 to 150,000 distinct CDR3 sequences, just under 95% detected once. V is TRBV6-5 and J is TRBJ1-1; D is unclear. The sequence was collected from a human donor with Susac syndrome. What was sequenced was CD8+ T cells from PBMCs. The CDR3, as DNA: TGTGCCAGCAGTCTCGGACGGGCGAACACTGAAGCTTTCTTT. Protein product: CASSLGRANTEAFF.